The source of this T cell receptor beta chain is a study of blood T cell repertoires in COVID-19. As for the study in general: Samples of COVID-19 (acute and convalescent) were obtained from the United States, Italy and Spain. Sample material is recorded as cDNA or gDNA derived from T cells, B-cell-depleted T cells, or PBMCs.

The CDR3 totals 16 residues. Germline values: CDR1 SGHNT, CDR2 YYREEE (reference sequence). V gave up 0 bases and J gave up 0 bases, with 9 bases separating them. Per the authors' pipeline: Amplification of reference gene primers provided the estimated nucleated cell counts. Clones were read by immunoSEQ multiplex PCR, and TCRdb kept only the in-frame ones, dropping some. D and trimming were read from the DNA, whereas the V and J calls and clone size are those reported in that table. The sample records roughly 260,000 clones, approximately 86% being singletons. The sample was peripheral blood. The gene calls are TRBV5-4 and TRBJ1-4, with D possibly being TRBD1 (6 bases). The receptor was derived from a man aged 35-49 years who had recovered from COVID-19. CDR3 amino acids: CASSLGGHATNEKLFF. The CDR3 DNA reads TGTGCCAGCAGCTTGGGGGGGCATGCAACTAATGAAAAACTGTTTTTT.